This is a list of T cell receptor beta chains from one sample in a study of blood T cell repertoires in COVID-19. Clones were read by immunoSEQ multiplex PCR, and TCRdb kept only the in-frame ones, dropping some. The sample carries around 41,000 clones, around 83% recorded once. The sample comprised peripheral blood. These receptors were taken from a human donor in a cohort sampled during active COVID-19. Both conserved end residues are part of each CDR3.

J: TRBJ2-1
V: TRBV7-8
CDR3: CASSFPRTRYNEQFF

J: TRBJ2-7
V: TRBV25-1
CDR3: CASSRTLLSYEQYF

J: TRBJ2-1
V: TRBV7-9
CDR3: CASSLGTGADRNGQFF

J: TRBJ2-1
V: TRBV6-5
CDR3: CASSEPGGDEQFF

J: TRBJ1-4
V: TRBV4-2
CDR3: CASSQGLQVEEKLFF

J: TRBJ2-3
V: TRBV15
CDR3: CATSRGGLSTDTQYF

J: TRBJ2-5
V: TRBV3-1/TRBV3-2
CDR3: CASRQWDRDFQETQYF

J: TRBJ1-3
V: TRBV6-2/TRBV6-3
CDR3: CASSPGFSGNTIYF

J: TRBJ2-3
V: TRBV5-1
CDR3: CASSRSDLTDTQYF

J: TRBJ2-1
V: TRBV13
CDR3: CASSFASGGSWAYNEQFF

J: TRBJ1-5
V: TRBV6-5
CDR3: CASRMTGTNQPQHF

J: TRBJ2-1
V: TRBV18
CDR3: CASSPPNSGGADEQFF

J: TRBJ2-5
V: TRBV28
CDR3: CASSLQEETQYF

J: TRBJ2-7
V: TRBV2
CDR3: CASRPGTGSYEQYF

J: TRBJ1-6
V: TRBV6-6
CDR3: CASSRDRLIGISPLHF

J: TRBJ2-1
V: TRBV3-1/TRBV3-2
CDR3: CASSHFSVNNEQFF

J: TRBJ2-5
V: TRBV5-1
CDR3: CASSSLGRGDRGTQYF

J: TRBJ2-3
V: TRBV7-6
CDR3: CASSLARETDTQYF

J: TRBJ1-4
V: TRBV12-2
CDR3: CASRLGQGEGDEKLFF

J: TRBJ2-2
V: TRBV19
CDR3: CASSKNRGSNTGELFF

J: TRBJ2-3
V: TRBV4-1
CDR3: CASSQTPRRDYTDTQYF

J: TRBJ2-2
V: TRBV5-4
CDR3: CASSLAGPSGALTGELFF

J: TRBJ1-3
V: TRBV5-1
CDR3: CASSLRDRTAGNTIYF

J: TRBJ1-2
V: TRBV18
CDR3: CASSSTGVTNYGYTF

J: TRBJ1-1
V: TRBV7-9
CDR3: CASSFGRDTEAFF

J: TRBJ2-2
V: TRBV19
CDR3: CASSIRGQNTGELFF

J: TRBJ2-2
V: TRBV5-6
CDR3: CASSPALAGGRNTGELFF

J: TRBJ2-7
V: TRBV18
CDR3: CASSPNQAYEQYF

J: TRBJ2-5
V: TRBV25-1
CDR3: CASSGETQYF

J: TRBJ2-7
V: TRBV27
CDR3: CASSTRGSEAYEQYF

J: TRBJ2-5
V: TRBV7-7
CDR3: CASSVSGGNQETQYF

J: TRBJ1-2
V: TRBV15
CDR3: CATSRGSGPGYTF

J: TRBJ2-2
V: TRBV4-1
CDR3: CASSEQGTGTGELFF

J: TRBJ1-5
V: TRBV4-1
CDR3: CASSQDSEGMSQPQHF

J: TRBJ1-2
V: TRBV6-4
CDR3: CASRPDGGTYGYTF

J: TRBJ1-3
V: TRBV5-1
CDR3: CASSLDQSGNTIYF

J: TRBJ2-7
V: TRBV3-1/TRBV3-2
CDR3: CASSQALGGGTHF

J: TRBJ2-1
V: TRBV7-9
CDR3: CASSLASGRGMKFF

J: TRBJ2-2
V: TRBV29-1
CDR3: CSVETGEANTGELFF

J: TRBJ2-5
V: TRBV6-5
CDR3: CASRPTSGSKETQYF

J: TRBJ2-5
V: TRBV5-1
CDR3: CASVQGGRSEETQYF

J: TRBJ2-5
V: TRBV11-1
CDR3: CASSTDRLETQYF

J: TRBJ2-3
V: TRBV5-1
CDR3: CASSLEPSGGARTDTQYF

J: TRBJ1-4
V: TRBV18
CDR3: CASSAGTGGEKLFF

J: TRBJ2-7
V: TRBV7-9
CDR3: CASSLVVDEQYF

J: TRBJ1-1
V: TRBV7-2
CDR3: CASSLQVYAEAFF

J: TRBJ2-2
V: TRBV5-4
CDR3: CAYLSRMNTGELFF

J: TRBJ2-2
V: TRBV11-2
CDR3: CASSLDRDTGELFF

J: TRBJ2-7
V: TRBV7-9
CDR3: CASSLNQGTEVLEQYF

J: TRBJ2-1
V: TRBV6-5
CDR3: CASSTNFEVDEQFF

J: TRBJ2-7
V: TRBV9
CDR3: CASSVEGTGAAQYF

J: TRBJ1-2
V: TRBV19
CDR3: CASRDRGYGYTF

J: TRBJ1-2
V: TRBV19
CDR3: CASSSDSTNYGYTF

J: TRBJ2-3
V: TRBV2
CDR3: CASLGRGLMDTQYF

J: TRBJ2-2
V: TRBV5-1
CDR3: CASSPRRQADNTGELFF

J: TRBJ1-1
V: TRBV3-1/TRBV3-2
CDR3: CASREEGRNTEAFF